This T cell receptor beta chain stems from a study of blood T cell repertoires in COVID-19. Study context: The United States, Italy and Spain supplied acute and convalescent COVID-19 samples. Nucleic acid was either cDNA or gDNA, and it came from T cells, B-cell-depleted T cells, or PBMCs.

In the authors' methods: Counts of nucleated cells, estimated from reference gene primer amplification, were obtained. The table came from immunoSEQ multiplex PCR; TCRdb's copy has only in-frame clones and leaves some out. The D gene and trimming were derived from the DNA, and the V and J assignments and clone size from that table. Of tens of thousands of clones listed, approximately 87% were seen once; the top ten hold about 2.5%. Between the trimmed V and J ends, which lost 3 bases and 4 bases, there was a span of 9 bases. The CDR3 totals 13 residues. From germline, CDR1 is SGHTA and CDR2 FQGNSA. The sequence derives from a human donor in a cohort sampled during active COVID-19. The specimen was peripheral blood. The genes are TRBV7-2 and TRBJ1-1; D is perhaps TRBD1 (5 bases). CDR3 residues: CASSFAGLTEAFF. The CDR3, as DNA: TGTGCCAGCAGCTTTGCAGGGCTCACTGAAGCTTTCTTT.